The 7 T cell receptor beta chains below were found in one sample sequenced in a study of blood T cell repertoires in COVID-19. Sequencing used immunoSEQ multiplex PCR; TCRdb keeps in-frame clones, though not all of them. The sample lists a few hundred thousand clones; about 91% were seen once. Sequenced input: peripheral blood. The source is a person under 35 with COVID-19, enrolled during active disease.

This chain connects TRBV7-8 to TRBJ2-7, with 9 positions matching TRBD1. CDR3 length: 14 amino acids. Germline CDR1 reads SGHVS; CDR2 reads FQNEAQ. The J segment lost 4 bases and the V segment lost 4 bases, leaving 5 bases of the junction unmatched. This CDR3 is CASSSQGAMYEQYF. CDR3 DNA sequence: TGTGCCAGCAGCTCACAGGGGGCGATGTACGAGCAGTACTTC.

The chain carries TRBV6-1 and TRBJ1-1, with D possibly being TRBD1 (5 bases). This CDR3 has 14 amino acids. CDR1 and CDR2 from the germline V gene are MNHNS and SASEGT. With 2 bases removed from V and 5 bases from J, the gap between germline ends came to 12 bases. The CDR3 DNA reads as TGTGCCAGCAGTGAACGGGGGATTTGGACTGAAGCTTTCTTT. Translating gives CASSERGIWTEAFF.

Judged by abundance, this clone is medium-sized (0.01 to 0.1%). This CDR3 is CASSYSNRATSGRGNEQFF. Written as DNA, the CDR3 is TGTGCCAGCAGTTACTCGAATAGGGCTACTAGCGGGAGAGGCAATGAGCAGTTCTTC. This chain links TRBV6-2 or TRBV6-3 with TRBJ2-1; 11 bases line up with TRBD2. Losses at the gene ends were 0 bases for V and 6 bases for J; bases not matched to a gene: 13. The CDR3 is 19 residues long. Per germline, CDR1 MNHEY and CDR2 SVGEGT.

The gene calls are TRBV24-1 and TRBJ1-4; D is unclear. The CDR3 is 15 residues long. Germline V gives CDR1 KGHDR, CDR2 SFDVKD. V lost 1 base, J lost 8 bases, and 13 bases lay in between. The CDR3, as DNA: TGTGCCACCAGTGATTTTAGAGGGTCACGGGAAAAACTGTTTTTT. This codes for CATSDFRGSREKLFF.

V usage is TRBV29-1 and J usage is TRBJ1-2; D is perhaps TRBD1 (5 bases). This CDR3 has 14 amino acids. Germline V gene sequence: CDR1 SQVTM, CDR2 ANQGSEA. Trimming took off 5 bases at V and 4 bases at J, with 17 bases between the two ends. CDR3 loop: CSVYSREGSYGYTF. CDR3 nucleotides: TGCAGCGTTTATTCAAGGGAGGGGAGCTATGGCTACACCTTC.

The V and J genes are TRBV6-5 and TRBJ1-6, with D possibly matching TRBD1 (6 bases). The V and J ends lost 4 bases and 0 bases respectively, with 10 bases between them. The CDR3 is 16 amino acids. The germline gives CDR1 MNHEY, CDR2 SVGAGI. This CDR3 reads CASSSDRSSYNSPLHF. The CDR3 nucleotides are TGTGCCAGCAGTTCCGACAGGAGCTCCTATAATTCACCCCTCCACTTT.

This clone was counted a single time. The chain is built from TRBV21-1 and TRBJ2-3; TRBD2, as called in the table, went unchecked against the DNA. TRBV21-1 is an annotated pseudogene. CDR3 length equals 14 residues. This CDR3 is CASSPGEGTDTQYF. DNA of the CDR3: TGTGCCAGCAGCCCTGGGGAGGGGACAGATACGCAGTATTTT.